This T cell receptor beta chain emerged from a study of blood T cell repertoires in COVID-19. This table comes from immunoSEQ multiplex PCR, and its TCRdb copy is limited to in-frame clones, with some not included. The repertoire has tens of thousands of clones, approximately 89% of them found once; the top ten carry 13% to 15%. The source material was peripheral blood. This clonotype originated in an older woman with active COVID-19.

The CDR3 DNA reads TGTGCCAGTAGTAACGACCCGGACACAGCCTACGAGCAGTACTTC. Amino acid sequence: CASSNDPDTAYEQYF. This sequence joins TRBV19 and TRBJ2-7; D possibly corresponds to TRBD1 (5 bases). CDR3 length: 15 amino acids. Per germline, CDR1 LNHDA and CDR2 SQIVND (reference sequence). Trimming took off 4 bases at V and 2 bases at J, with 15 bases between the two ends. Full variable domain (outside the CDR3, taken from reference TRBV19 and TRBJ2-7): DGGITQSPKYLFRKEGQNVTLSCEQNLNHDAMYWYRQDPGQGLRLIYYSQIVNDFQKGDIAEGYSVSREKKESFPLTVTSAQKNPTAFYLCASSNDPDTAYEQYFGPGTRLTVT.